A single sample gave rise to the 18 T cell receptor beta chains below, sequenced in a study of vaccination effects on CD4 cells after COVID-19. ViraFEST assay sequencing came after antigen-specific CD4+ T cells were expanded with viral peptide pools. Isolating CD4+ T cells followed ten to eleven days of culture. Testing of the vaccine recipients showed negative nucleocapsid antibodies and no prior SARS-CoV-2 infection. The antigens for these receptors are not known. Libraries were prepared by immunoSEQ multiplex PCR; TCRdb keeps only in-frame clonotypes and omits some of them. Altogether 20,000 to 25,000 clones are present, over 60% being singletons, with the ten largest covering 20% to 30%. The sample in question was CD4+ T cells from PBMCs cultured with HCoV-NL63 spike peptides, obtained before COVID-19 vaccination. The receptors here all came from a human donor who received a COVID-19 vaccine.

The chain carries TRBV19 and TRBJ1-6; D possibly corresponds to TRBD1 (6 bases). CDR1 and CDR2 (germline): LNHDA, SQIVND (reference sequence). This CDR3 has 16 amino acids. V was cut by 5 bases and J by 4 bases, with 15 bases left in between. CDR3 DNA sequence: TGTGCCAGTAGTTCCCTGGAGGGGGTATATAATTCACCCCTCCACTTT. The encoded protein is CASSSLEGVYNSPLHF.

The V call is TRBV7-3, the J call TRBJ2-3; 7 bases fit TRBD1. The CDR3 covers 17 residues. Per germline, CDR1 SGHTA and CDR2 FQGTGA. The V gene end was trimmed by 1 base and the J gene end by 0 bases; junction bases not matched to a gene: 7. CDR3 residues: CASSLRGQATSTDTQYF. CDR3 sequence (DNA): TGTGCCAGCAGCTTAAGAGGACAGGCAACTAGCACAGATACGCAGTATTTT. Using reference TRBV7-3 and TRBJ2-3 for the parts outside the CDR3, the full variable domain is GAGVSQTPSNKVTEKGKYVELRCDPISGHTALYWYRQSLGQGPEFLIYFQGTGAADDSGLPNDRFFAVRPEGSVSTLKIQRTERGDSAVYLCASSLRGQATSTDTQYFGPGTRLTVL.

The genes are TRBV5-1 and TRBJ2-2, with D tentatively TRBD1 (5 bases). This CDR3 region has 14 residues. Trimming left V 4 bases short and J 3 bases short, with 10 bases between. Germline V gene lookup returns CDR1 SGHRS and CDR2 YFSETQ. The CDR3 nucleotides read TGCGCCAGCAGCGAAGGACACTACACCGGGGAGCTGTTTTTT. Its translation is CASSEGHYTGELFF.

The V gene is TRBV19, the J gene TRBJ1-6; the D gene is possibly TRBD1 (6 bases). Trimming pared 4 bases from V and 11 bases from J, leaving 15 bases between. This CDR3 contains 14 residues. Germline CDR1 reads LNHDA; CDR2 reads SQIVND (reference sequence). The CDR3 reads CASSTQGWVPPLHF. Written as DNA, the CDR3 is TGTGCCAGTAGTACCCAGGGGTGGGTCCCACCCCTCCACTTT.

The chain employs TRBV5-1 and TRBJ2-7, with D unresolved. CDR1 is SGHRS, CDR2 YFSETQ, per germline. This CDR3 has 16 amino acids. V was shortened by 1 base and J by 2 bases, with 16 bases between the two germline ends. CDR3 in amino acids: CASSLTLQIPPYEQYF. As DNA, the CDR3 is TGCGCCAGCAGCTTGACATTACAGATCCCCCCCTACGAGCAGTACTTC.

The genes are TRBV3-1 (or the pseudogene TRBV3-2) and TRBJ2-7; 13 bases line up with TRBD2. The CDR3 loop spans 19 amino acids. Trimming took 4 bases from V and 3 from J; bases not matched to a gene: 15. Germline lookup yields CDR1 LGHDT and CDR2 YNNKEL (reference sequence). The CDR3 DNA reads TGTGCCAGCAGCCCCACCGGACTAGCGGGAGATTTTCTCATCTACGAGCAGTACTTC. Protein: CASSPTGLAGDFLIYEQYF.

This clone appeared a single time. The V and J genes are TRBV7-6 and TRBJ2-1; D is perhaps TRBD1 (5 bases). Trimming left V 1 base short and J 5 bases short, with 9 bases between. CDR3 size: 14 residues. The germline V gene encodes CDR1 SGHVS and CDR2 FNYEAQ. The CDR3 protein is CASSLEGPHNEQFF. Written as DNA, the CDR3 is TGTGCCAGCAGCTTAGAGGGGCCTCACAATGAGCAGTTCTTC.

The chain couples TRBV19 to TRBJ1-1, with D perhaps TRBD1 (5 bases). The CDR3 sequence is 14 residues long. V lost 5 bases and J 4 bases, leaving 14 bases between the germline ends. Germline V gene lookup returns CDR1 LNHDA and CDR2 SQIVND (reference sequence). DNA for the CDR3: TGTGCCAGTAGTGCACACCGGGACGGCACTGAAGCTTTCTTT. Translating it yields CASSAHRDGTEAFF.

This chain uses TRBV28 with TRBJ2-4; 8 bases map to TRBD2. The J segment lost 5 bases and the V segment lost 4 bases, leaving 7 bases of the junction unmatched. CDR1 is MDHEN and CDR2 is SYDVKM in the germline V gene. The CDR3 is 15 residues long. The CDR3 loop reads CASSSVGRAQNIQYF. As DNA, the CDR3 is TGTGCCAGCAGTTCGGTCGGGAGGGCCCAAAACATTCAGTACTTC.

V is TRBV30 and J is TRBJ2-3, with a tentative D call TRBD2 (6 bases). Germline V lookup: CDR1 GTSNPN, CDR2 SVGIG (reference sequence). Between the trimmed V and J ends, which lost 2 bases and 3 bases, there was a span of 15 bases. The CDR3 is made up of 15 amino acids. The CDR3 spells CAWSLKILATDTQYF. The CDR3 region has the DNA TGTGCCTGGAGTTTGAAAATTCTAGCGACAGATACGCAGTATTTT.

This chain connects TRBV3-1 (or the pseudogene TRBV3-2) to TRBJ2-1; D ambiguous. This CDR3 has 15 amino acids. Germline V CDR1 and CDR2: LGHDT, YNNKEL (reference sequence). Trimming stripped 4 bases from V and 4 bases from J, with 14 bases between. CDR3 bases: TGTGCCAGCAGCCCCGCGCTACTGGGATACAATGAGCAGTTCTTC. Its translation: CASSPALLGYNEQFF.

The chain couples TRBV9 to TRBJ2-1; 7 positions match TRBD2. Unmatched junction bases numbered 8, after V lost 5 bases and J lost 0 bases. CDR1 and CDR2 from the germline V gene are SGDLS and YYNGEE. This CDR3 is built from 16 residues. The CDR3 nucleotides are TGTGCCAGCAGTGTTAGCGGGCAAAGCTCCTACAATGAGCAGTTCTTC. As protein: CASSVSGQSSYNEQFF. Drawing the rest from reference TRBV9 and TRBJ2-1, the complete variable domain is DSGVTQTPKHLITATGQRVTLRCSPRSGDLSVYWYQQSLDQGLQFLIQYYNGEERAKGNILERFSAQQFPDLHSELNLSSLELGDSALYFCASSVSGQSSYNEQFFGPGTRLTVL.

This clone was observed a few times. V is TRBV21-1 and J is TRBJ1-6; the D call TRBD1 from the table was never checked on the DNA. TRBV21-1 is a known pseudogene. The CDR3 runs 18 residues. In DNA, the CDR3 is TGTGCCAGCAGCAGCCGGGACAGGGCGAATTCCTATAATTCACCCCTCCACTTT. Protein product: CASSSRDRANSYNSPLHF.

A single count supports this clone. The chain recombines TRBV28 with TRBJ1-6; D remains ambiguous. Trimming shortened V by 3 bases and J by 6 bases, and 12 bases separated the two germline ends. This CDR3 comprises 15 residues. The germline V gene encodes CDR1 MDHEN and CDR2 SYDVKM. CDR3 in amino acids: CASSFHGVGNSPLHF. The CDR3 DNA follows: TGTGCCAGCAGTTTCCACGGGGTGGGTAATTCACCCCTCCACTTT.

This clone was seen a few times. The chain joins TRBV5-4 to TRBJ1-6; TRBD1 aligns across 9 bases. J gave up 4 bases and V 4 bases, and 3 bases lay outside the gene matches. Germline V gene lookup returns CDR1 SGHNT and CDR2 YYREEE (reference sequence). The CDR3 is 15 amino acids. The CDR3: CASSRQGGYNSPLHF. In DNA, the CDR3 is TGTGCCAGCAGCCGACAGGGGGGATATAATTCACCCCTCCACTTT. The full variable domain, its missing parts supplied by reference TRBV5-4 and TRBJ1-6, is ETGVTQSPTHLIKTRGQQVTLRCSSQSGHNTVSWYQQALGQGPQFIFQYYREEENGRGNFPPRFSGLQFPNYSSELNVNALELDDSALYLCASSRQGGYNSPLHFGNGTRLTVT.

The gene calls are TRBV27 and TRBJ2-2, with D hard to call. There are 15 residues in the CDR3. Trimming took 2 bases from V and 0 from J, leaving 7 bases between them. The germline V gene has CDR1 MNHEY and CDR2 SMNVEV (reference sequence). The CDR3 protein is CASSLTFPNTGELFF. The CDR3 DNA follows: TGTGCCAGCAGTTTAACCTTTCCGAACACCGGGGAGCTGTTTTTT.

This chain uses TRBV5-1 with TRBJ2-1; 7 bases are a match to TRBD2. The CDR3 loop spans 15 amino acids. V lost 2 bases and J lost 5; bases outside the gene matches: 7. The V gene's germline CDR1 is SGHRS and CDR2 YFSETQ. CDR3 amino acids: CASSLFAGENNEQFF. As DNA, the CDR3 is TGCGCCAGCAGCTTATTCGCGGGGGAGAACAATGAGCAGTTCTTC.

The CDR3 sequence is CASSPGGEYNSPLHF. The CDR3 bases are TGTGCCAGCAGCCCGGGGGGGGAATATAATTCACCCCTCCACTTT. The rearrangement links TRBV9 to TRBJ1-6; D perhaps matches TRBD1 (5 bases). V was cut by 4 bases and J by 4 bases, with 12 bases left in between. Looked up from germline, CDR1 is SGDLS and CDR2 is YYNGEE. This CDR3 comprises 15 residues.